The present TCR beta chain was sequenced within a study of post-analysis software for immune sequencing data. Study at large: The courses of disease that were included comprised relapsing-remitting, secondary progressive and progressive-relapsing multiple sclerosis.

This clonotype was observed a handful of times. Its cognate antigen is unknown. Sequencing libraries made from TCR beta cDNA carried unique molecular identifiers. Researchers reported roughly 0.5 million cDNA molecules coming from around 1 to 9.1 million T cells. TCRdb processed the PCR reads anew with MiXCR; each CDR3 protein has one entry. Among fewer than 900,000 distinct CDR3 sequences listed, about half were seen once. The CDR3 contains 16 residues. Germline V gene lookup returns CDR1 SEHNR and CDR2 FQNEAQ (reference sequence). Study-wide findings and caveats: TRBV segments more frequent in patients than in controls numbered several and included TRBV5-6, TRBV5-1 and TRBV20-1. Samples from one preparation batch, clustered by F measure, grouped strongly together.

The sample consisted of blood. The V call is TRBV7-9, the J call TRBJ2-1, with D possibly called TRBD1 or TRBD2 (5 bases each). The DNA matches TRBJ2-7 better at its end, which makes the J call doubtful. The clonotype comes from a girl aged 10 to 17 with multiple sclerosis. The CDR3 loop reads CASSPSGGPSYNEQYF. CDR3 coding DNA: TGTGCCAGCAGCCCCAGTGGGGGACCCTCCTACAATGAGCAGTACTTC.